Below, 20 T cell receptor beta chains from the same sample are listed, as sequenced in a study of early T cells in non-severe SARS-CoV-2 infection. From the 5' RACE reads, TCRdb called clonotypes with MiXCR, one entry per CDR3 protein. The sample carries around 70,000 distinct CDR3 sequences, roughly a sixth recorded once. The sequenced sample consisted of whole blood. The receptors were sampled from an adult who was a healthcare worker with PCR-confirmed SARS-CoV-2 infection or an uninfected control (not recorded which).

The chain has TRBV4-1 and TRBJ1-2, with 8 positions matching TRBD1. The CDR3 sequence is 15 residues long. The germline V gene has CDR1 MGHRA and CDR2 YSYEKL. V gave up 0 bases and J gave up 4 bases; unmatched junction bases: 4. The CDR3 sequence: CASSQEGTGSYGYTF. CDR3 nucleotides: TGCGCCAGCAGCCAAGAGGGGACAGGTAGCTATGGCTACACCTTC.

Many counts were recorded for this clonotype. This sequence joins TRBV11-2 and TRBJ2-1; 12 nucleotides agree with TRBD2. Germline loops: CDR1 SGHAT, CDR2 FQNNGV. CDR3 length equals 15 residues. Unmatched junction bases numbered 4, after V lost 5 bases and J lost 5 bases. CDR3: CASSPGLAGHNEQFF. CDR3 sequence (DNA): TGTGCCAGCAGCCCGGGACTAGCGGGTCACAATGAGCAGTTCTTC. Combining the CDR3 with reference TRBV11-2 and TRBJ2-1 gives the whole variable domain EAGVAQSPRYKIIEKRQSVAFWCNPISGHATLYWYQQILGQGPKLLIQFQNNGVVDDSQLPKDRFSAERLKGVDSTLKIQPAKLEDSAVYLCASSPGLAGHNEQFFGPGTRLTVL.

This sequence joins TRBV9 and TRBJ2-2; maybe TRBD2 (6 bases). The CDR3 runs 16 residues. Per the germline V gene, CDR1 is SGDLS and CDR2 is YYNGEE. V lost 3 bases and J 6 bases, leaving 18 bases between the germline ends. DNA of the CDR3: TGTGCCAGCAGCGCCCCCGGGGGAGTGGAGTCCGGGGAGCTGTTTTTT. Encoded protein: CASSAPGGVESGELFF.

In this sample, this clonotype turned up a few times. J is TRBJ2-7 and V is TRBV7-6, with TRBD1 identical over 7 bases. Losses at the gene ends were 5 bases for V and 1 base for J; bases not matched to a gene: 11. Looked up from germline, CDR1 is SGHVS and CDR2 is FNYEAQ. The CDR3 is 16 residues long. The DNA for the CDR3 is TGTGCCAGCAGCCCGACAGGGACCCCCCCGTCCTACGAGCAGTACTTC. Residues: CASSPTGTPPSYEQYF.

This clonotype has more than one count but fewer than ten. V gene TRBV29-1 combines with J gene TRBJ1-1; the D gene is possibly TRBD1 (5 bases). V was pared by 4 bases and J by 6 bases, with 12 bases between. Germline V gives CDR1 SQVTM, CDR2 ANQGSEA. CDR3 length: 12 amino acids. CDR3 bases: TGCAGCGTTGTGGGGGGGTTACCTGAAGCTTTCTTT. Residues: CSVVGGLPEAFF.

This sequence joins TRBV5-1 and TRBJ2-2; 13 nucleotides align to TRBD2. Unmatched junction bases numbered 6, after V lost 0 bases and J lost 4 bases. The germline CDR1 and CDR2 sequences are SGHRS and YFSETQ. The CDR3 sequence is 18 residues long. The CDR3 DNA follows: TGCGCCAGCAGCTTGGGACTAGCGGGGGGATCCTCCACCGGGGAGCTGTTTTTT. Residues: CASSLGLAGGSSTGELFF.

The gene calls are TRBV7-9 and TRBJ1-1; D remains unclear. CDR1 is SEHNR and CDR2 is FQNEAQ in the germline V gene (reference sequence). V lost 2 bases and J 2 bases, leaving 12 bases between the germline ends. The CDR3 has 15 residues. CDR3 bases: TGTGCCAGCAGCTTACCCTCCCTAGCCAACACTGAAGCTTTCTTT. It encodes CASSLPSLANTEAFF.

This clonotype was picked up a small number of times. The chain joins TRBV5-1 to TRBJ1-1; D remains unclear. Germline values: CDR1 SGHRS, CDR2 YFSETQ. CDR3 length equals 15 residues. Deletions cut 0 bases from V and 1 base from J, with 10 bases between. CDR3 in amino acids: CASSLAPVENTEAFF. CDR3 nucleotides: TGCGCCAGCAGCTTGGCCCCCGTGGAGAACACTGAAGCTTTCTTT. The variable domain in full, with the rest retrieved from reference TRBV5-1 and TRBJ1-1, is KAGVTQTPRYLIKTRGQQVTLSCSPISGHRSVSWYQQTPGQGLQFLFEYFSETQRNKGNFPGRFSGRQFSNSRSEMNVSTLELGDSALYLCASSLAPVENTEAFFGQGTRLTVV.

The chain is built from TRBV7-9 and TRBJ1-3; 9 bases match TRBD1. The CDR3 is 16 residues long. Germline loops: CDR1 SEHNR, CDR2 FQNEAQ (reference sequence). With V trimmed by 5 bases and J by 2 bases, 7 bases remained unmatched. The CDR3 DNA sequence: TGTGCCAGCAGCCCCCGGGACAGGGTAACTGGAAACACCATATATTTT. As protein: CASSPRDRVTGNTIYF.

This clonotype was found a few times. CDR3 sequence: CASSFWGLANYGYTF. The CDR3 DNA reads TGTGCCAGCAGTTTCTGGGGGTTAGCTAACTATGGCTACACCTTC. The chain employs TRBV28 and TRBJ1-2; TRBD1 might be the D (5 bases). This CDR3 region has 15 residues. The V end was cut by 3 bases, the J end by 0 bases, with 11 bases between. Germline CDR1 MDHEN, CDR2 SYDVKM.

The gene calls are TRBV11-2 and TRBJ1-4; no reliable D call. Trimming took 5 bases from V and 3 from J, leaving 10 bases between them. CDR3 length: 14 residues. CDR1 is SGHAT and CDR2 is FQNNGV in the germline V gene. The CDR3 DNA follows: TGTGCCAGCAGCCTAAGGGCGTCTAATGAAAAACTGTTTTTT. Protein sequence: CASSLRASNEKLFF.

In its sample, this clonotype was seen many times. This chain joins TRBV20-1 and TRBJ1-5; 10 bases are a match to TRBD1. V was clipped by 2 bases and J by 9 bases; unmatched bases: 4. The CDR3 covers 13 residues. CDR1 is DFQATT, CDR2 SNEGSKA, per germline (reference sequence). CDR3 loop: CSARLTGGRPQHF. CDR3 nucleotides: TGCAGTGCTAGACTGACAGGGGGCAGGCCCCAGCATTTT.

This clonotype occurred many times. The chain links TRBV12-3 or TRBV12-4 to TRBJ2-3, with D hard to call. CDR3 length: 13 amino acids. Trimming took off 3 bases at V and 3 bases at J, with 7 bases between the two ends. The CDR3 is CASSFSRTDTQYF. In nucleotides, the CDR3 is TGTGCCAGCAGTTTTAGTAGGACAGATACGCAGTATTTT.

This chain joins TRBV18 and TRBJ1-1, with TRBD1 identical over 7 bases. CDR1 and CDR2 from the germline V gene are KGHSH and LQKENI. This CDR3 region has 15 residues. V gave up 0 bases and J gave up 6 bases; unmatched junction bases: 7. CDR3 bases: TGTGCCAGCTCACCACCGACAGGCAGGGGGGCTGAAGCTTTCTTT. This translates into CASSPPTGRGAEAFF.

The chain employs TRBV27 and TRBJ2-7; D call uncertain. Germline CDR1 MNHEY, CDR2 SMNVEV (reference sequence). The V end was cut by 3 bases, the J end by 4 bases, with 7 bases between. The CDR3 covers 12 residues. CDR3 coding DNA: TGTGCCAGCAGTTTGGACGGATACGAGCAGTACTTC. Translation gives CASSLDGYEQYF.

The CDR3, as DNA: TGTGCCAGCAGCCCCATCCCCTCTGACGAGCAGTACTTC. Translated: CASSPIPSDEQYF. The chain has TRBV28 and TRBJ2-7; D is undetermined. Germline V gives CDR1 MDHEN, CDR2 SYDVKM. V dropped 6 bases and J dropped 5 bases, with 14 bases sitting between them. The CDR3 extends over 13 amino acids.

This clonotype occurred many times. The chain links TRBV10-3 to TRBJ2-7, with D perhaps being TRBD1 or TRBD2 (7 bases each). The CDR3 has 14 amino acids. V lost 9 bases and J 4 bases, leaving 19 bases between the germline ends. The germline CDR1 and CDR2 sequences are ENHRY and SYGVKD. The DNA of the CDR3 is TGTGCCATGGCAAGCGGGACCAGGGGGTACGAGCAGTACTTC. Translating gives CAMASGTRGYEQYF.

The chain combines TRBV6-5 with TRBJ1-2, with D perhaps matching TRBD1 (6 bases). Trimming stripped 5 bases from V and 3 bases from J, with 13 bases between. The CDR3 contains 14 residues. Germline CDR1 is MNHEY and CDR2 is SVGAGI. CDR3 sequence reads: CASSTLDRYYGYTF. The CDR3, as DNA: TGTGCCAGCAGTACCCTGGACAGATACTATGGCTACACCTTC.

This clonotype has a handful of counts. The V call is TRBV2, the J call TRBJ2-3, with D unclear. Trimming took off 3 bases at V and 2 bases at J, with 3 bases between the two ends. CDR1 is SNHLY and CDR2 is FYNNEI in the germline V gene. The CDR3 spans 12 residues. In DNA, the CDR3 is TGTGCCAGCAGTGACTACACAGATACGCAGTATTTT. It translates to CASSDYTDTQYF.

There are a few counts of this clonotype. This chain links TRBV7-9 with TRBJ1-4; D is possibly TRBD1 (5 bases). The CDR3 totals 14 residues. CDR1 and CDR2 from the germline V gene are SEHNR and FQNEAQ (reference sequence). Trimming pared 3 bases from V and 7 bases from J, leaving 12 bases between. CDR3: CASSFARAGEKLFF. The CDR3 DNA reads as TGTGCCAGCAGCTTCGCCAGGGCTGGTGAAAAACTGTTTTTT.